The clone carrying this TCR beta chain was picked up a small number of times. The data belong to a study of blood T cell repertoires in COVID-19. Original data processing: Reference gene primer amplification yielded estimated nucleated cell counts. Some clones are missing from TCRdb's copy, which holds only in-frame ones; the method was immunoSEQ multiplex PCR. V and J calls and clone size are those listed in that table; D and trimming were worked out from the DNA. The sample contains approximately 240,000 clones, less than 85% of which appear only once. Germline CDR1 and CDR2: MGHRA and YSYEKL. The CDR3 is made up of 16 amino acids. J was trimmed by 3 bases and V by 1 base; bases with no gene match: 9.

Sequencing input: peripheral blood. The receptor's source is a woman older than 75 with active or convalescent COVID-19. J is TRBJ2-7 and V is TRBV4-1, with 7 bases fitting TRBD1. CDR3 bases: TGCGCCAGCAGCCAAGGGTGGACAGGCACAAACTACGAGCAGTACTTC. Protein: CASSQGWTGTNYEQYF.